This T cell receptor (beta chain) was found in a study of blood T cell repertoires in COVID-19. Per the germline V gene, CDR1 is SGHTA and CDR2 is FQGNSA. V lost 6 bases, J lost 3 bases, and 15 bases lay in between. This CDR3 contains 15 residues. The data were produced by immunoSEQ multiplex PCR, yet TCRdb's version contains in-frame clones alone and is incomplete. There are under 150,000 clones in the sample; 86% occur only once, and roughly 2.3% lies in the top ten. Enrollees, roughly 18 to 89 years old, lived in 24 US areas. The chain combines TRBV7-2 with TRBJ2-1, with a possible D match to TRBD2 (6 bases). The receptor was isolated from a woman in her fifties or sixties who had recovered from COVID-19. Sequencing input: PBMCs or T cells enriched from blood (not recorded which). CDR3: CASRLLAGVYNEQFF. Here the CDR3 DNA reads TGTGCCAGCAGGTTACTAGCTGGGGTCTACAATGAGCAGTTCTTC.